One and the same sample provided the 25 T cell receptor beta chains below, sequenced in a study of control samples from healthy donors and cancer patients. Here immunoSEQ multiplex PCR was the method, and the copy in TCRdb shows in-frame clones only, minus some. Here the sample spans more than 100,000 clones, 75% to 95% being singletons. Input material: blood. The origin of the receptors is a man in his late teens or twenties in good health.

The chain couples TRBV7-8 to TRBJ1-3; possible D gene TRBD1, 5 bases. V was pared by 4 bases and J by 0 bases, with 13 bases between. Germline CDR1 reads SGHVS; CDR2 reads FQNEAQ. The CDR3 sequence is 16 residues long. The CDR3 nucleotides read TGTGCCAGCAGCTACGGATCAGGGAGCTCTGGAAACACCATATATTTT. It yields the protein CASSYGSGSSGNTIYF.

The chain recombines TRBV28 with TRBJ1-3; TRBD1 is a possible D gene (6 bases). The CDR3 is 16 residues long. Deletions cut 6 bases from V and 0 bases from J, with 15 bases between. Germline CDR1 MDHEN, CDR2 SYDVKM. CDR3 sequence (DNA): TGTGCCAGCAGGCCAAGGGGGGATTACTCTGGAAACACCATATATTTT. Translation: CASRPRGDYSGNTIYF.

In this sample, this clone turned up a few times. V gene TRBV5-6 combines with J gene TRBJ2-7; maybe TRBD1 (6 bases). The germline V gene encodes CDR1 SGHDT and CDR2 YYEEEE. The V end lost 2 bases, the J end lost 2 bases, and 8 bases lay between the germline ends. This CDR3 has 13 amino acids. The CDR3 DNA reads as TGTGCCAGCAGCTTTAACAGGGCCTACGAGCAGTACGTC. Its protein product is CASSFNRAYEQYV.

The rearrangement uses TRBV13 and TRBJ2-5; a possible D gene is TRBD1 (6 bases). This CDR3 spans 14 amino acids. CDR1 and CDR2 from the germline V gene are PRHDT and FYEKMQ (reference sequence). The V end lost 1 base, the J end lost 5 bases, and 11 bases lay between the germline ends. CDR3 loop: CASSLVGGRETQYF. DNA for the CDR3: TGTGCCAGCAGCTTAGTTGGGGGCAGGGAGACCCAGTACTTC.

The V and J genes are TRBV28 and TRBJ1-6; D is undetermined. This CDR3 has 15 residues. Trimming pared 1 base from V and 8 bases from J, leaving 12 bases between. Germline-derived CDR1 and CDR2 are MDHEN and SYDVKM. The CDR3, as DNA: TGTGCCAGCAGTTTATCTCTGGGTTTGGATTCACCCCTCCACTTT. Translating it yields CASSLSLGLDSPLHF.

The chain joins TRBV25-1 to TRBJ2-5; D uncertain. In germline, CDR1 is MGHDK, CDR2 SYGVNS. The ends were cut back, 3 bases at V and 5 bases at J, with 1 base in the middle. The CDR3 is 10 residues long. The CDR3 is CASSEETQYF. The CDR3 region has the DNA TGTGCCAGCAGTGAGGAGACCCAGTACTTC.

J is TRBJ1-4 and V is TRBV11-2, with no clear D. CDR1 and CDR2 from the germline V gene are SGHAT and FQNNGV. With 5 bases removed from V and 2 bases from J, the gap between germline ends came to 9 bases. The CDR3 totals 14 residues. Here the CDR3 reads CASSQTLTNEKLFF. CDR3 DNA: TGTGCCAGCAGCCAGACATTGACTAATGAAAAACTGTTTTTT. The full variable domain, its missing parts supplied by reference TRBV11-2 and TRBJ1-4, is EAGVAQSPRYKIIEKRQSVAFWCNPISGHATLYWYQQILGQGPKLLIQFQNNGVVDDSQLPKDRFSAERLKGVDSTLKIQPAKLEDSAVYLCASSQTLTNEKLFFGSGTQLSVL.

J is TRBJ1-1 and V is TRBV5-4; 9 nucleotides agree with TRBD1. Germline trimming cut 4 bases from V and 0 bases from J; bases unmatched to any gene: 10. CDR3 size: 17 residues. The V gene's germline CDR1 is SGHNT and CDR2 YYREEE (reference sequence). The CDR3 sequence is CASSRGTGLRMNTEAFF. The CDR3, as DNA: TGTGCCAGCAGCCGGGGGACAGGGTTAAGAATGAACACTGAAGCTTTCTTT.

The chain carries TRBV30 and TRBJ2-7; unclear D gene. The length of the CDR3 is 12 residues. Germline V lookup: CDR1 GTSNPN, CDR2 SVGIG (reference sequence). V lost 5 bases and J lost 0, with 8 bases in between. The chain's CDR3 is CAWGSSSYEQYF. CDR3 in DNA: TGTGCCTGGGGCAGCAGCTCCTACGAGCAGTACTTC.

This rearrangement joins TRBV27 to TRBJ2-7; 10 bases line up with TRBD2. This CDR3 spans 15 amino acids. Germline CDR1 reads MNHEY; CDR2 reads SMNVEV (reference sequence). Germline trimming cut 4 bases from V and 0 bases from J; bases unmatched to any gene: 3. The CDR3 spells CASSSSGGSSYEQYF. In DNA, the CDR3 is TGTGCCAGCAGTTCTAGCGGGGGAAGCTCCTACGAGCAGTACTTC.

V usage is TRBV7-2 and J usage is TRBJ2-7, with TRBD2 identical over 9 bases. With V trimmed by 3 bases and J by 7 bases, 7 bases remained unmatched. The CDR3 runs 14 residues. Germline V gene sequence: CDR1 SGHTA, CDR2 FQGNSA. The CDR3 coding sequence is TGTGCCAGCAGCTTGGGACTAGCCCCGGGTGAGCAGTACGTC. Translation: CASSLGLAPGEQYV.

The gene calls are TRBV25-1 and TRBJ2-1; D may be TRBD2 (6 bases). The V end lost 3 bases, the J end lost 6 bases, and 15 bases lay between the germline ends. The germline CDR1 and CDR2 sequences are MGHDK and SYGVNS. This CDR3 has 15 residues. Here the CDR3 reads CASSDKGSSGNEQFF. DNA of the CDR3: TGTGCCAGCAGTGACAAGGGAAGTAGCGGCAATGAGCAGTTCTTC.

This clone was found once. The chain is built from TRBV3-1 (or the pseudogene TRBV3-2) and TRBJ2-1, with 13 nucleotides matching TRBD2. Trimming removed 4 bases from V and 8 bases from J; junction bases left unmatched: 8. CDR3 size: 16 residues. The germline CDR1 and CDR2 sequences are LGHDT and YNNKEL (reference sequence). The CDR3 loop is CASSPLAGGPGDEQFF. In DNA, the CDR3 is TGTGCCAGCAGCCCACTAGCGGGGGGGCCTGGGGATGAGCAGTTCTTC.

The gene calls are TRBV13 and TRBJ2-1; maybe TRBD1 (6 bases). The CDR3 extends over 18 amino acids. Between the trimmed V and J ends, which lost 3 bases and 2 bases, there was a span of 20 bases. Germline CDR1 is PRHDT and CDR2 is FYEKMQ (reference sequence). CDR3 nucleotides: TGTGCCAGCAGCTTCTGGGAGACAGGACCCATCGCCTACAATGAGCAGTTCTTC. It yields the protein CASSFWETGPIAYNEQFF.

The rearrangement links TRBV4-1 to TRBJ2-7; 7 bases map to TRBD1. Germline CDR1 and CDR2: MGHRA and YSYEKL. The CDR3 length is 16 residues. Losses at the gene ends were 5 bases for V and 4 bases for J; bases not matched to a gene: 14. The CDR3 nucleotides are TGCGCCAGCAGCTCCGAACAGGGGCCCAGTGGGTACGAGCAGTACTTC. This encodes CASSSEQGPSGYEQYF.

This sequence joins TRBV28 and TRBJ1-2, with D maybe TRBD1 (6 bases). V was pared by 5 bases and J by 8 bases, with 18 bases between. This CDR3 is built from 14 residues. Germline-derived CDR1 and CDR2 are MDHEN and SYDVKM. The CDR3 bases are TGTGCCAGCAGTCCTACATCAAGCCAGGGGGGCTACACCTTC. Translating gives CASSPTSSQGGYTF.

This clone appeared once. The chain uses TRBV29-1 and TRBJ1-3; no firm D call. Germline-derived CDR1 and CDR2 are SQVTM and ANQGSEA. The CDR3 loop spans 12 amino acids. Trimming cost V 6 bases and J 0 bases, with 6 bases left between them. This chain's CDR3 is CSVTDSGNTIYF. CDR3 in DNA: TGCAGCGTCACCGACTCTGGAAACACCATATATTTT.

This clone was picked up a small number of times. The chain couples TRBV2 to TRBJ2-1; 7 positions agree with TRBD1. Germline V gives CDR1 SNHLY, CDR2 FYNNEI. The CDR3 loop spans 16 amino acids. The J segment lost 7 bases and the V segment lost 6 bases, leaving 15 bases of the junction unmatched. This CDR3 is CASRADRAILRNEQFF. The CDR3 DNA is TGTGCCAGCAGGGCCGACAGGGCGATTTTGAGGAATGAGCAGTTCTTC.

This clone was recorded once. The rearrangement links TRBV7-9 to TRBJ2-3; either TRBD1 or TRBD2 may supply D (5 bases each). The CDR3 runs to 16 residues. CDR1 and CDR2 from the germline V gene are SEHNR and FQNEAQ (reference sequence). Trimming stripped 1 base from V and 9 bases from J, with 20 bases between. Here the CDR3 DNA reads TGTGCCAGCAGCTTAGAGGGTCTCGAGTGGGGACGGACGCAGTATTTT. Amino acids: CASSLEGLEWGRTQYF.

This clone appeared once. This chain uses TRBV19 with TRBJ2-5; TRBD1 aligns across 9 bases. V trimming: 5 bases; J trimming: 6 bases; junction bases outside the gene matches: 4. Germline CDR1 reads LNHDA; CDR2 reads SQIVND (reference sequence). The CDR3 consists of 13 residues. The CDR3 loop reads CASSGYRGQTQYF. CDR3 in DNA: TGTGCCAGTAGTGGTTACAGGGGGCAGACCCAGTACTTC.

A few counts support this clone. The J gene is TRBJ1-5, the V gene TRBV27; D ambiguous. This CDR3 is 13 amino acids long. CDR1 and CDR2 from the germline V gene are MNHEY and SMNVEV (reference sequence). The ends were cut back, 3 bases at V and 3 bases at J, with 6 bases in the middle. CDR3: CASSFRVNQPQHF. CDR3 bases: TGTGCCAGCAGTTTCCGGGTCAATCAGCCCCAGCATTTT.

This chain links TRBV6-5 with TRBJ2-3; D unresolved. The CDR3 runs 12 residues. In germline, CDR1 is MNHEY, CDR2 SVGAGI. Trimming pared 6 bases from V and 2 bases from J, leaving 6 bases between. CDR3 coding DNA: TGTGCCAGCAGAGGCATCACAGATACGCAGTATTTT. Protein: CASRGITDTQYF.

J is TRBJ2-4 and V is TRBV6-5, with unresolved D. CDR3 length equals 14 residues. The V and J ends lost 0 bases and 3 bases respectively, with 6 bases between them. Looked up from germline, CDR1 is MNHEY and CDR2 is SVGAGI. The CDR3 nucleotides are TGTGCCAGCAGTTACTCTCGGAGCAAAAACATTCAGTACTTC. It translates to CASSYSRSKNIQYF.

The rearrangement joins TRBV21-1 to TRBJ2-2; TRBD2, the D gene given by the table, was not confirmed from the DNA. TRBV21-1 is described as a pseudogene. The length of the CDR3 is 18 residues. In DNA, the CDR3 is TGTGCCAGCAGCAAAGTCTTCAGTCAGCGGGAGTACACCGGGGAGCTGTTTTTT. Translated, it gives CASSKVFSQREYTGELFF.

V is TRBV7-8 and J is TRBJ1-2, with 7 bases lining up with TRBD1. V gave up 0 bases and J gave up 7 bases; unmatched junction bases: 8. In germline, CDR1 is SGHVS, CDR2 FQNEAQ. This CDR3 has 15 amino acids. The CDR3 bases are TGTGCCAGCAGCTTAGCAGGGGGCGATACTGGTGGCTACACCTTC. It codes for CASSLAGGDTGGYTF.